This record looks at one TCR beta chain sequence and its context. Its specificity is not known. J gave up 8 bases and V 2 bases, and 3 bases lay outside the gene matches. The CDR3 runs to 14 residues. The germline V gene has CDR1 MNHNY and CDR2 SVGAGI (reference sequence). This sample was included in a study of T cells after yellow fever vaccination. General study results and limits: Compared with primary, the secondary response was weaker and peaked at day 5, not 15.

Using its own MiXCR run on the 5' RACE reads, TCRdb lists one record per CDR3 protein. Of approximately 450,000 distinct CDR3 sequences listed, around 20% are singletons. The specimen comprised PBMCs, sampled before the yellow fever booster vaccination. The chain employs TRBV6-6 and TRBJ2-1; 10 positions agree with TRBD2. This receptor was taken from a man in his late teens or twenties who received the YFV17D yellow fever vaccine. CDR3 in DNA: TGTGCCAGCAGTTACCTCGGGACTAGCGATGAGCAGTTCTTC. Translating gives CASSYLGTSDEQFF.